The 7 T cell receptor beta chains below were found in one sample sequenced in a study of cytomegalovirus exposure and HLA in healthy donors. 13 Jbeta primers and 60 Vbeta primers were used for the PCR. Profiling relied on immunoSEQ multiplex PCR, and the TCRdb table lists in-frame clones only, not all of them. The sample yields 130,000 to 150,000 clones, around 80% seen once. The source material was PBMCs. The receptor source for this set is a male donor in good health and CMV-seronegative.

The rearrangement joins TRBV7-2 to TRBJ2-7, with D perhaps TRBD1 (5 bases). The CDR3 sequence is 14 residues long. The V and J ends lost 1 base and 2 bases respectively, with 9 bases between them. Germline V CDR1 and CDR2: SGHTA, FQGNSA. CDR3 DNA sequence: TGTGCCAGCAGCTTAGTAGACAGCGCCTACGAGCAGTACTTC. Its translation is CASSLVDSAYEQYF.

CDR3 sequence (DNA): TGTGCCAGCAGCCTCGCAGGAGGGGAGGGAGAGACCCAGTACTTC. It translates to CASSLAGGEGETQYF. The chain employs TRBV5-8 and TRBJ2-5; 7 bases map to TRBD2. Per the germline V gene, CDR1 is SGHTS and CDR2 is YDEGEE. The CDR3 length is 15 residues. The ends lost 4 bases at V and 4 bases at J; junction bases unmatched: 10.

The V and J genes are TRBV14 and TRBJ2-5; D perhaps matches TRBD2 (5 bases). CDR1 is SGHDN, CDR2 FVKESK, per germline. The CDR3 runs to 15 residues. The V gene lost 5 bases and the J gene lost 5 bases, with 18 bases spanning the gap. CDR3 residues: CASSVGLFLGETQYF. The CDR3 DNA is TGTGCCAGCAGCGTCGGACTTTTTTTGGGCGAGACCCAGTACTTC.

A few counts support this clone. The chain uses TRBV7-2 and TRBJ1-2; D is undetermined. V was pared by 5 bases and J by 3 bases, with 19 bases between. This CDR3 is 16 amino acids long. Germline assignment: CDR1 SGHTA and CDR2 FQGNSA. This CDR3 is CASSHIGRGLDYGYTF. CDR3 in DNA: TGTGCCAGCAGCCACATTGGGCGGGGTCTTGACTATGGCTACACCTTC.

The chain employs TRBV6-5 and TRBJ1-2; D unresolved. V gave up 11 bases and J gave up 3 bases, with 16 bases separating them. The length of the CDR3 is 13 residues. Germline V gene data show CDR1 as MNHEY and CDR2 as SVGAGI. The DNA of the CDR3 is TGTGCCGCCCGGGAACCAGTACACTATGGCTACACCTTC. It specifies CAAREPVHYGYTF.

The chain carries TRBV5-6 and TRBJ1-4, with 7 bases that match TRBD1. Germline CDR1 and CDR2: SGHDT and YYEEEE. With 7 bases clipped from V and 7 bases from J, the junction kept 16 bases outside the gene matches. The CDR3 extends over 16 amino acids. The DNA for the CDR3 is TGTGCCAGCGGGGACAGTACCCGGTCGCGGGGTGAAAAACTGTTTTTT. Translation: CASGDSTRSRGEKLFF.

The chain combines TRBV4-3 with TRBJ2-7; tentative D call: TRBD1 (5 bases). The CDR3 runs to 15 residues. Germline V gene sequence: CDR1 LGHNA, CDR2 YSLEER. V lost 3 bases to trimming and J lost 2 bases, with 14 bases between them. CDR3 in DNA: TGCGCCAGCAGCCACAATACAGGTGTTACCTACGAGCAGTACTTC. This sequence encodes CASSHNTGVTYEQYF.